Presented here are 18 T cell receptor beta chains from one specimen sequenced in a study of tumor-infiltrating lymphocytes in primary liver carcinoma. Making TCR beta cDNA involved around 500 ng total RNA and a constant-region primer. Employing slightly modified ARM-PCR, three nested multiplex PCR rounds were run, and these gave rise to the TCR beta libraries. A C-beta reverse primer and TRBV1-TRBV30 forward primers served in each of the first two PCR rounds, at 10 cycles apiece. TCRdb re-analysed the multiplex PCR reads in MiXCR, keeping a single row per CDR3 protein. The repertoire includes some 320,000 distinct CDR3 sequences, 50% to 70% of them detected once, and around 9.5% sits in the top ten. Alongside blood RNA obtained from unsorted whole blood, germline DNA was also extracted. Input material: peripheral blood. These TCRs come from a middle-aged man with primary liver carcinoma and hepatitis B virus infection.

This chain links TRBV5-1 with TRBJ2-2, with 7 bases matching TRBD2. The germline V gene encodes CDR1 SGHRS and CDR2 YFSETQ. Trimming took 1 base from V and 6 from J; bases not matched to a gene: 6. The CDR3 consists of 15 residues. For the CDR3, the DNA is TGCGCCAGCAGCTTGACGACTAGCTTGGCCGGGGAGCTGTTTTTT. This translates into CASSLTTSLAGELFF.

This clonotype was picked up one time. This chain links TRBV12-3 or TRBV12-4 with TRBJ2-7, with D perhaps TRBD2 (5 bases). Deletions cut 6 bases from V and 3 bases from J, with 18 bases between. The CDR3 consists of 15 residues. The CDR3 sequence is CASSSAGSRIYEQYF. Here the CDR3 DNA reads TGTGCCAGCAGCTCCGCTGGGAGCCGGATCTACGAGCAGTACTTC.

This clonotype was detected only a few times. The chain couples TRBV11-2 to TRBJ2-5, with D possibly being TRBD2 (6 bases). Looked up from germline, CDR1 is SGHAT and CDR2 is FQNNGV. Deletions cut 0 bases from V and 4 bases from J, with 15 bases between. The CDR3 has 16 amino acids. The CDR3 nucleotides are TGTGCCAGCAGCTTAGATCGGTCCGGGGGAGGAGAGACCCAGTACTTC. Its translation: CASSLDRSGGGETQYF.

On this clonotype: With a much larger clone just one base away, this may be a read error. Because it lacks the conserved phenylalanine or tryptophan at the end, this CDR3 is likely a read error. The V call is TRBV14, the J call TRBJ2-1; D ambiguous. V was shortened by 1 base and J by 10 bases, with 5 bases between the two germline ends. CDR1 and CDR2 (germline): SGHDN, FVKESK. The CDR3 extends over 11 amino acids. CDR3 in DNA: TGTGCCAGCAGCCAAGTGAGGGAGCAGTTCTTG. This sequence encodes CASSQVREQFL.

In its sample, this clonotype was seen a few times. The chain uses TRBV30 and TRBJ2-1; 7 bases are shared with TRBD2. Germline loops: CDR1 GTSNPN, CDR2 SVGIG (reference sequence). The ends lost 2 bases at V and 9 bases at J; junction bases unmatched: 4. CDR3 length equals 12 residues. CDR3 sequence (DNA): TGTGCCTGGAGTCTAGGGAGGGGTGAGCAGTTCTTC. It codes for CAWSLGRGEQFF.

Only one count was recorded for this clonotype. No conserved phenylalanine or tryptophan ends this CDR3, so it is likely a read error. This sequence joins TRBV6-2 or TRBV6-3 and TRBJ1-1; no firm D call. The CDR3 has 11 amino acids. Per germline, CDR1 MNHEY and CDR2 SVGEGT. Between the trimmed V and J ends, which lost 6 bases and 11 bases, there was a span of 13 bases. CDR3 in amino acids: CASSRDSRAFS. The CDR3 bases are TGTGCCAGCAGCCGTGACTCCAGGGCTTTCTCT.

As regards this clonotype: One end of the junction is discordant with germline, which a read error may explain. The rearrangement joins TRBV4-1 to TRBJ2-7, with 8 bases matching TRBD2. Germline V gene sequence: CDR1 MGHRA, CDR2 YSYEKL. CDR3 size: 15 residues. The CDR3 loop is CASSQYSGEVAKHYF. The CDR3, as DNA: TGCGCCAGCAGCCAATATAGCGGGGAAGTGGCCAAGCACTACTTC.

A note on this clonotype: One end of the junction varies from germline; a read error may be responsible. The rearrangement joins TRBV5-1 to TRBJ2-7, with TRBD1 matching 7 bases. Germline CDR1 reads SGHRS; CDR2 reads YFSETQ. This CDR3 is built from 14 residues. CDR3 protein: CASSTAGTADEQYF. The CDR3 nucleotides read TGTGCCAGCAGCACAGCAGGGACAGCTGACGAGCAGTACTTC.

This chain uses TRBV5-5 with TRBJ1-1, with 7 bases aligning to TRBD1. Germline V gene data show CDR1 as SGHKS and CDR2 as YYEKEE (reference sequence). V trimming: 4 bases; J trimming: 0 bases; junction bases outside the gene matches: 6. CDR3 length: 15 amino acids. The CDR3 DNA reads TGTGCCAGCAGCGACAGGGTGGCCGTGAACACTGAAGCTTTCTTT. Its translation is CASSDRVAVNTEAFF.

Ten or more counts support this clonotype. The rearrangement uses TRBV6-5 and TRBJ2-5, with 9 bases fitting TRBD1. CDR3 length: 16 amino acids. Germline lookup yields CDR1 MNHEY and CDR2 SVGAGI. Trimming removed 8 bases from V and 5 bases from J; junction bases left unmatched: 15. This chain's CDR3 is CASGGSQGAFMETQYF. The CDR3 DNA sequence: TGTGCCAGCGGGGGCTCACAGGGGGCATTTATGGAGACCCAGTACTTC.

The chain couples TRBV14 to TRBJ1-1; D unclear. Germline V gene data show CDR1 as SGHDN and CDR2 as FVKESK. Trimming took off 2 bases at V and 10 bases at J, with 17 bases between the two ends. The CDR3 has 14 residues. CDR3 in amino acids: CASSQPTDRTGAFF. CDR3 coding DNA: TGTGCCAGCAGCCAACCTACAGACCGAACCGGAGCTTTCTTT.

This clonotype has only a few counts. This chain connects TRBV5-6 to TRBJ2-2; D is possibly TRBD2 (6 bases). The CDR3 is 16 amino acids. Trimming took off 2 bases at V and 2 bases at J, with 13 bases between the two ends. Germline assignment: CDR1 SGHDT and CDR2 YYEEEE. In nucleotides, the CDR3 is TGTGCCAGCAGCTTCGTCGGGGGTCGAAACACCGGGGAGCTGTTTTTT. It codes for CASSFVGGRNTGELFF. Drawing the rest from reference TRBV5-6 and TRBJ2-2, the complete variable domain is DAGVTQSPTHLIKTRGQQVTLRCSPKSGHDTVSWYQQALGQGPQFIFQYYEEEERQRGNFPDRFSGHQFPNYSSELNVNALLLGDSALYLCASSFVGGRNTGELFFGEGSRLTVL.

Points on this clonotype: Lacking the conserved final phenylalanine or tryptophan, this CDR3 likely reflects a read error. V gene TRBV11-2 combines with J gene TRBJ2-1; 12 positions agree with TRBD2. This CDR3 contains 16 residues. V was pared by 4 bases and J by 8 bases, with 9 bases of the junction left unmatched. The germline V gene has CDR1 SGHAT and CDR2 FQNNGV. The CDR3 DNA is TGTGCCAGCAGCTCCGAACTAGCGGGAGGTCCGGATGAGCAGTTCTTA. Protein sequence: CASSSELAGGPDEQFL.

In regard to this clonotype: A read error may produce the germline difference seen at one junction end. This sequence joins TRBV11-2 and TRBJ2-5; 8 bases agree with TRBD2. CDR1 is SGHAT and CDR2 is FQNNGV in the germline V gene. CDR3 length equals 14 residues. The CDR3 is CASSSETSEETQYF. CDR3 bases: TGTGCCAGCAGCTCCGAGACTAGCGAAGAGACTCAGTACTTC.

This clonotype showed up just a few times. This sequence joins TRBV16 and TRBJ2-5, with a tentative D call TRBD2 (6 bases). The V end lost 0 bases, the J end lost 3 bases, and 8 bases lay between the germline ends. The germline gives CDR1 KGHSY, CDR2 FQNENV. The CDR3 is 14 amino acids. The CDR3: CASSQSEGKETQYF. The DNA for the CDR3 is TGTGCCAGCAGCCAATCGGAGGGCAAAGAGACCCAGTACTTC. The entire variable domain, with the rest obtained from reference TRBV16 and TRBJ2-5, is as follows: GEEVAQTPKHLVRGEGQKAKLYCAPIKGHSYVFWYQQVLKNEFKFLISFQNENVFDETGMPKERFSAKCLPNSPCSLEIQATKLEDSAVYFCASSQSEGKETQYFGPGTRLLVL.

V and J are TRBV11-2 and TRBJ2-1; 9 nucleotides agree with TRBD2. CDR3 size: 15 residues. Germline lookup yields CDR1 SGHAT and CDR2 FQNNGV. V shed 2 bases and J 16 bases; nucleotides not matched to a gene: 15. CDR3 amino acids: CASSLKWAGGPLQFF. Written as DNA, the CDR3 is TGTGCCAGCAGCTTAAAGTGGGCGGGAGGGCCCTTGCAATTCTTC.

Only a few counts were recorded for this clonotype. The rearrangement joins TRBV29-1 to TRBJ1-4; possible D gene TRBD1, 6 bases. Deletions cut 7 bases from V and 8 bases from J, with 17 bases between. CDR1 and CDR2 (germline): SQVTM, ANQGSEA. This CDR3 region has 13 residues. The CDR3 spells CSARGGEGEKLFF. The DNA for the CDR3 is TGCAGCGCCCGAGGGGGGGAGGGCGAAAAACTGTTTTTT.

A remark on this clonotype: A much larger clone differs by one base, so this may be a read error. This chain links TRBV6-5 with TRBJ2-7, with D perhaps matching TRBD2 (6 bases). The germline gives CDR1 MNHEY, CDR2 SVGAGI. The ends were cut back, 6 bases at V and 5 bases at J, with 17 bases in the middle. The CDR3 extends over 14 amino acids. CDR3 nucleotide sequence: TGTGCCAGCAGCCGACGGAGAGGGGAGGACGAGCAGTACTTC. As protein: CASSRRRGEDEQYF.